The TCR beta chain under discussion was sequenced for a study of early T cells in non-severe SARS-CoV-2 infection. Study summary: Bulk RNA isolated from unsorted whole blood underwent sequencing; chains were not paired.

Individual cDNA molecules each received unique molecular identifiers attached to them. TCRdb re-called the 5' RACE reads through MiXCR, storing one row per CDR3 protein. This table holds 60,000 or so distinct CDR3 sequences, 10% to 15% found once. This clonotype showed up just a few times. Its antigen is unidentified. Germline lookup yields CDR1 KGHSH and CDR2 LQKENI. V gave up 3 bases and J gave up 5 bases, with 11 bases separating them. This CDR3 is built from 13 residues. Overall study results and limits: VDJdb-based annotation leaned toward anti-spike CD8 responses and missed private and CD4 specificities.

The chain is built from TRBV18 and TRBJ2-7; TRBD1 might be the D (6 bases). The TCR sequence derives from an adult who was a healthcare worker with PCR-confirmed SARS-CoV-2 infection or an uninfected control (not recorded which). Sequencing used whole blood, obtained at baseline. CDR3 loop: CASSPTGINEQYF. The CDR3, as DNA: TGTGCCAGCTCACCCACAGGGATTAACGAGCAGTACTTC.